This TCR beta chain was sequenced in a study of blood T cell repertoires in COVID-19. As originally analysed: Estimates of nucleated cell counts were drawn from the amplification of reference gene primers. This table comes from immunoSEQ multiplex PCR, and its TCRdb copy is limited to in-frame clones, with some not included. V and J calls and clone size are as listed in that table; D and trimming were resolved from the DNA. Altogether about 160,000 clones are present, more than 75% being singletons, with the ten largest covering approximately 2.4%. This TCR came from a man aged 18-30 years with acute or convalescent COVID-19. The specimen was peripheral blood.

In nucleotides, the CDR3 is TGTGCCAGCACCTACTTAGGGGCAGTGAACACTGAAGCTTTCTTT. Amino acid sequence: CASTYLGAVNTEAFF. The rearrangement links TRBV9 to TRBJ1-1, with D tentatively TRBD1 (5 bases). Trimming left V 6 bases short and J 0 bases short, with 15 bases between. This CDR3 spans 15 amino acids. Germline CDR1 reads SGDLS; CDR2 reads YYNGEE.